This TCR beta chain was captured in a study of low-dose radiotherapy and immunotherapy resistance in tumors. This clonotype was seen ten or more times. The length of the CDR3 is 16 residues. V shed 6 bases and J shed 8 bases, with 25 bases lying between them. In germline, CDR1 is KGHSH, CDR2 LQKENI. First-strand cDNA used TRAV- and TRBV-specific primers, covering alpha and beta chains. TCR amplification used roughly 20 PCR cycles, a constant-region primer and a V-primer adapter. TCRdb reanalysed the reads using MiXCR and keeps one entry per CDR3 protein. The sample has tens of thousands of distinct CDR3 sequences, roughly a tenth seen once; the top ten hold 0.8% to 1.3%. Time point denoted: before trial treatment.

This chain uses TRBV18 with TRBJ1-2; a weak D match, TRBD1 (6 bases). This clonotype was obtained from a male donor with prostate cancer. The sequencing here drew on PBMCs, taken before treatment. In DNA, the CDR3 is TGTGCCAGCTCTCCCGACCTGGCGCAGGGGAGTTCCGGCTACACCTTC. Translation gives CASSPDLAQGSSGYTF.